The 4 T cell receptor beta chains below come from one sample, sequenced in a study of shared clonotypes between healthy human individuals. The repertoire was sequenced with immunoSEQ multiplex PCR; TCRdb's copy has only in-frame clones and lacks some. The sample yields under 1,900,000 clones, just under 99% seen once. The sequenced sample consisted of naive CD4+ T cells sorted from blood. The subset is: CD45RA+ positively selected. The receptor set was obtained from a man between 25 and 39 years old in good health.

The chain recombines TRBV10-3 with TRBJ2-7, with D perhaps matching TRBD1 (5 bases). The CDR3 extends over 14 amino acids. Trimming cost V 5 bases and J 7 bases, with 18 bases left between them. Germline V CDR1 and CDR2: ENHRY, SYGVKD. CDR3 in DNA: TGTGCCATCAGTAACCATCCGGACAAATTTGAGCAGTACTTC. Encoded protein: CAISNHPDKFEQYF.

The J gene is TRBJ1-4, the V gene TRBV7-9; 11 bases align to TRBD1. The CDR3 is made up of 14 amino acids. Trimming removed 5 bases from V and 8 bases from J; junction bases left unmatched: 4. Germline values: CDR1 SEHNR, CDR2 FQNEAQ (reference sequence). The CDR3 sequence: CASSKGQGDEKLFF. DNA for the CDR3: TGTGCCAGCAGCAAGGGACAGGGGGACGAAAAACTGTTTTTT.

Notes on this clone: The junction departs from germline at one end; a sequencing error may be responsible. This sequence joins TRBV7-6 and TRBJ1-4; D is undetermined. The CDR3 covers 13 residues. From germline, CDR1 is SGHVS and CDR2 FNYEAQ. The CDR3 bases are TGTGCCAGCAGCTTGTGGTCTAACGAAAAACTGTTTTTT. Encoded protein: CASSLWSNEKLFF.

The chain joins TRBV18 to TRBJ2-4, with unresolved D. The CDR3 has 16 amino acids. V lost 2 bases, J lost 0 bases, and 11 bases lay in between. In germline, CDR1 is KGHSH, CDR2 LQKENI. The CDR3 loop reads CASSPNSLLAKNIQYF. DNA for the CDR3: TGTGCCAGCTCACCAAACAGCCTACTAGCCAAAAACATTCAGTACTTC. The full variable domain, in which reference TRBV18 and TRBJ2-4 provide the parts outside the CDR3, is NAGVMQNPRHLVRRRGQEARLRCSPMKGHSHVYWYRQLPEEGLKFMVYLQKENIIDESGMPKERFSAEFPKEGPSILRIQQVVRGDSAAYFCASSPNSLLAKNIQYFGAGTRLSVL.